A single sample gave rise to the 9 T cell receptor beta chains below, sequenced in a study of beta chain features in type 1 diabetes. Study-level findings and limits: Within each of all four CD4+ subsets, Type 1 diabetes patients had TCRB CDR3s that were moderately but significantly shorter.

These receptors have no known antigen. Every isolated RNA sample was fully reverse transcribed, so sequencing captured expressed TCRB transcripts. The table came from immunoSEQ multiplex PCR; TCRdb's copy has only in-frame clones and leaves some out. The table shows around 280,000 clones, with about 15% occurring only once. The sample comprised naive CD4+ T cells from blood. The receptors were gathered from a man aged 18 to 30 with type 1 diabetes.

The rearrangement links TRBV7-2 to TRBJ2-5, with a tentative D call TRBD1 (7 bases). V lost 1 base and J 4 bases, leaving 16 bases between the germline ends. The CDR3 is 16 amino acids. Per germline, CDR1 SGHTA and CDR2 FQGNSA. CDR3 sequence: CASSLGTGLPRETQYF. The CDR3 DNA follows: TGTGCCAGCAGCTTAGGGACAGGACTACCCAGAGAGACCCAGTACTTC.

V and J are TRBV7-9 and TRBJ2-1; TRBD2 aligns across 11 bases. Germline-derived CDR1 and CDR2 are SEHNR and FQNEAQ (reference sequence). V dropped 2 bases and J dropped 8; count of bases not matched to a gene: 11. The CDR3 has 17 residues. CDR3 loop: CASSLSRQTSGIHEQFF. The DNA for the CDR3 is TGTGCCAGCAGCTTAAGTAGGCAGACTAGCGGGATCCATGAGCAGTTCTTC.

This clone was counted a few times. The CDR3 loop reads CSVEGSTINYGYTF. The CDR3 bases are TGCAGCGTTGAGGGCAGCACCATTAACTATGGCTACACCTTC. The chain is built from TRBV29-1 and TRBJ1-2; D is ambiguous. The CDR3 is 14 residues long. Germline V gives CDR1 SQVTM, CDR2 ANQGSEA. V was cut by 3 bases and J by 1 base, with 12 bases left in between.

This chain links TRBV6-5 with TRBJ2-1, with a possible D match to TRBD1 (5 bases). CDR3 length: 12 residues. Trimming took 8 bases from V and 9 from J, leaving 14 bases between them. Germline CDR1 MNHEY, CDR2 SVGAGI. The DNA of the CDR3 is TGTGCCAGCGTCGGTCCCCAGGGTGAGCAGTTCTTC. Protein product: CASVGPQGEQFF.

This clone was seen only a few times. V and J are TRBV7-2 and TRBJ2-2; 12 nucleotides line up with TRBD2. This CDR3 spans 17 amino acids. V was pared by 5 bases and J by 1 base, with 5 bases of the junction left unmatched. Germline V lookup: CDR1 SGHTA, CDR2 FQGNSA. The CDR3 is CASSNGLAGLNTGELFF. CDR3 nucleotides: TGTGCCAGCAGCAACGGACTAGCGGGGTTGAACACCGGGGAGCTGTTTTTT.

The chain's CDR3 is CASSLSRNTIYF. The CDR3 DNA sequence: TGTGCCAGCAGCCTCTCTCGGAACACCATATATTTT. The rearrangement uses TRBV21-1 and TRBJ1-3. TRBV21-1 corresponds to a pseudogene. The CDR3 totals 12 residues.

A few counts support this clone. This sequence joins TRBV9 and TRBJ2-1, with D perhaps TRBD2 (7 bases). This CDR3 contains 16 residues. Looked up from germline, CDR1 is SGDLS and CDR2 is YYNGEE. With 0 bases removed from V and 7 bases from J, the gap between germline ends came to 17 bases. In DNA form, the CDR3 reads TGTGCCAGCAGCGTAGATGGGAGGGGGGGCCGGAATGAGCAGTTCTTC. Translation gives CASSVDGRGGRNEQFF.

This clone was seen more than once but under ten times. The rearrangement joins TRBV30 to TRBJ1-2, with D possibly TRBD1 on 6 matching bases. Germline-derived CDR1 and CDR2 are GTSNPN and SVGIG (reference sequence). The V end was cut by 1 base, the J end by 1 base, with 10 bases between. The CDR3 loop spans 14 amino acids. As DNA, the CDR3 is TGTGCCTGGAGTGGGCCGGACAGTAACTATGGCTACACCTTC. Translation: CAWSGPDSNYGYTF.

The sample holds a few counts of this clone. This chain's CDR3 is CASSRGGLAGTGELFF. The CDR3 DNA follows: TGTGCCAGCAGCCGTGGGGGACTAGCGGGCACCGGGGAGCTGTTTTTT. V and J are TRBV5-6 and TRBJ2-2, with 12 bases fitting TRBD2. The CDR3 loop spans 16 amino acids. CDR1 is SGHDT and CDR2 is YYEEEE in the germline V gene. J lost 4 bases, V lost 4 bases, and 5 bases had no gene match.